This T cell receptor (beta chain) was recovered during a study of immune evolution from preneoplasia to lung adenocarcinoma. Study conclusions and caveats: From normal lung to invasive adenocarcinoma, top clone frequencies appeared to decrease. Clonality was highest in normal lung, lower in later-stage lesions apparently.

Resections took place in Japan or China from about 2014 to 2017. Two lung cancer pathologists independently confirmed each histologic diagnosis. Produced via immunoSEQ multiplex PCR; TCRdb's table is partial and in-frame only. The sample carries about 9,800 clones, more than 75% recorded once. As for this clone: Its antigen is as yet unknown.

This CDR3 comprises 11 residues. Germline values: CDR1 SQVTM, CDR2 ANQGSEA. The ends lost 5 bases at V and 13 bases at J; junction bases unmatched: 6. The sequenced sample was FFPE lung adenocarcinoma in situ tissue. The chain recombines TRBV29-1 with TRBJ2-7; 12 nucleotides line up with TRBD1. This receptor was obtained from a person older than 75 with lung adenocarcinoma. CDR3 in amino acids: CSVRGQGASYF. The CDR3 coding sequence is TGCAGCGTTCGGGGACAGGGGGCGTCCTACTTC.